The following is a T cell receptor beta chain sequence with its context. Antigen unknown. This sample was included in a study of T cell repertoires in cytomegalovirus infection. As for the study in general: CMV infection and matching HLA type were both indicated by public TCR beta signatures. Study-wide results and caveats: In two of eight donors, the top clonotype was HLA-C-restricted CMV-specific. The cumulative frequency of public TCR beta families identified carriers of CMV plus the relevant HLA.

MiXCR, run by TCRdb on the reads, gives a single entry per CDR3 protein. The profile shows hundreds of thousands of distinct CDR3 sequences, approximately 11% of them singletons. Sequencing used PBMCs. The sequence came from a human donor in good health (CMV status not recorded). Some clones in this sample may be carry-over from other donors' samples.

CDR3 coding DNA: TGCAGTGCGGCGGGGAGGGGGTACCAAGAGACCCAGTACTTC. This gives the protein CSAAGRGYQETQYF. The chain is built from TRBV20-1 and TRBJ2-5; tentatively, D is TRBD2 (7 bases). Per germline, CDR1 DFQATT and CDR2 SNEGSKA (reference sequence). The CDR3 length is 14 residues. The ends were cut back, 6 bases at V and 0 bases at J, with 14 bases in the middle.